These T cell receptor beta chains were read from a single sample in a study of shared clonotypes between healthy human individuals. Some clones are missing from TCRdb's copy, which holds only in-frame ones; the method was immunoSEQ multiplex PCR. This table holds more than 2 million clones, around 95% found once. What was sequenced was naive CD4+ T cells sorted from blood. These receptor sequences come from a man aged 18 to 29 in good health. CDR3s include the opening cysteine and the closing phenylalanine or tryptophan. The D gene is left open where the match is weak. Size is stated for part of the rows, as once, few or many counts, or as a class when the clone is expanded.

J	D	V	size	DNA	CDR3
TRBJ1-3	-	TRBV5-4	-	TGTGCCAGCAGCTTGGGCAGGATAAACGGAAACACCATATATTTT	CASSLGRINGNTIYF
TRBJ1-3	-	TRBV2	-	TGTGCCAGCAGCCCGGAGCTTGGAAACACCATATATTTT	CASSPELGNTIYF
TRBJ2-3	-	TRBV18	-	TGTGCCAGCTCACCAGGACAAGCGGGAGATACGCAGTATTTT	CASSPGQAGDTQYF
TRBJ2-5	-	TRBV6-5	-	TGTGCCAGCAGTTACTCCTACTCGACAGCCCAAGAGACCCAGTACTTC	CASSYSYSTAQETQYF
TRBJ2-5	-	TRBV30	once	TGTGCCTGGGGGGGGAGGCAAGAGACCCAGTACTTC	CAWGGRQETQYF
TRBJ1-2	-	TRBV18	-	TGTGCCAGCTCACCATTGGGACGGAACTATGGCTACACCTTC	CASSPLGRNYGYTF
TRBJ2-1	-	TRBV7-2	once	TGTGCCAGCAGCCCCCCCCGTCCGAGACGGAATGAGCAGTTCTTC	CASSPPRPRRNEQFF
TRBJ2-7	-	TRBV6-1	-	TGTGCCAGCAGGCCGGGACTCAACTCCTACGAGCAGTACTTC	CASRPGLNSYEQYF
TRBJ1-1	-	TRBV11-2	-	TGTGCCAGCAGCTTAGAGCGGCTAATTTCTGAAGCTTTCTTT	CASSLERLISEAFF
TRBJ1-2	TRBD1	TRBV19	once	TGTGCCAGTAGTATCCAGAAACAGGGGGACGGCTACACCTTC	CASSIQKQGDGYTF
TRBJ2-1	-	TRBV2	-	TGTGCCAGCAGTCAGCAGGGGCTTCCAATTTACAATGAGCAGTTCTTC	CASSQQGLPIYNEQFF
TRBJ2-1	TRBD2	TRBV27	-	TGTGCCAGCAGTTTATGGGTACTAGCGGGAGGGGGGAGGAGTGAGCAGTTCTTC	CASSLWVLAGGGRSEQFF
TRBJ1-5	TRBD1	TRBV28	-	TGTGCCACCTGGGACAGGGGGGGACAGCCCCAGCATTTT	CATWDRGGQPQHF
TRBJ2-1	TRBD1	TRBV29-1	-	TGCAGCGTTTACGGACAGGGGGGATTCTACAATGAGCAGTTCTTC	CSVYGQGGFYNEQFF
TRBJ1-1	-	TRBV7-2	-	TGTGCCAGCAGCTTAGGACAGGTCTCTGAAGCTTTCTTT	CASSLGQVSEAFF
TRBJ2-5	-	TRBV2	-	TGTGCCAGCAGTGTAATAGCGCGGGGCCAAGAGACCCAGTACTTC	CASSVIARGQETQYF
TRBJ2-2	-	TRBV6-5	once	TGTGCCAGCAATCCGCAGGCGACGAACACCGGGGAGCTGTTTTTT	CASNPQATNTGELFF
TRBJ2-7	-	TRBV5-1	-	TGCGCCAGCAGCTCGCCGAACACCTACGAGCAGTACTTC	CASSSPNTYEQYF
TRBJ2-3	-	TRBV10-3	-	TGTGCCATCAGTCCAGTTAGTGGACTCTCCACAGATACGCAGTATTTT	CAISPVSGLSTDTQYF
TRBJ1-5	TRBD1	TRBV19	-	TGTGCCAGTAGTATTATGGAGGGGGCTTATAGCAATCAGCCCCAGCATTTT	CASSIMEGAYSNQPQHF
TRBJ2-4	TRBD2	TRBV4-1	-	TGCGCCAGCAGCCAAGATATTGGTAGCGGGGGGGCAGGAGCCAAAAACATTCAGTACTTC	CASSQDIGSGGAGAKNIQYF
TRBJ2-5	TRBD2	TRBV27	-	TGTGCCAGCAGTTTACTGGCTAGCGGGAGGTGGGGGACCCAGTACTTC	CASSLLASGRWGTQYF
TRBJ2-5	TRBD1	TRBV18	once	TGTGCCAGCTCCGACGAGACAGGGGGCAGAGAGACCCAGTACTTC	CASSDETGGRETQYF
TRBJ2-5	TRBD2	TRBV5-1	-	TGCGCCAGCAGCTTGAATAGCGGGGGGCCGGGGACCCAGTACTTC	CASSLNSGGPGTQYF
TRBJ2-1	TRBD2	TRBV5-1	-	TGCGCCAGCAGGCCTACTAGCGGGAGGGCCTACAATGAGCAGTTCTTC	CASRPTSGRAYNEQFF
TRBJ2-3	TRBD2	TRBV23-1	-	TGCGCCAGCAGTCAATCAGGTGCCGAGCTCGGACTAGCACTTAGCACAGATACGCAGTATTTT	CASSQSGAELGLALSTDTQYF
TRBJ2-2	-	TRBV4-1	-	TGCGCCAGCAGCCAAGATGGGTGGCCGGTTGGAAATACCGGGGAGCTGTTTTTT	CASSQDGWPVGNTGELFF
TRBJ1-4	-	TRBV2	-	TGTGCCAGCAAAGAATTGGAAAAACTGTTTTTT	CASKELEKLFF
TRBJ1-6	-	TRBV2	-	TGTGCCAGCACTCGACAGCTCAATTCACCCCTCCACTTT	CASTRQLNSPLHF
TRBJ1-1	-	TRBV27	-	TGTGCCAGCAGTCCCTTGTTAGGGGGGGAAGCTTTCTTT	CASSPLLGGEAFF
TRBJ1-4	-	TRBV6-5	once	TGTGCCAGCAGCATTACGGGCAGCACTAATGAAAAACTGTTTTTT	CASSITGSTNEKLFF
TRBJ2-2	TRBD1	TRBV5-4	-	TGTGCCAGCAGCAGCCAGGGGGCCGGGGAGCTGTTTTTT	CASSSQGAGELFF
TRBJ1-2	-	TRBV2	-	TGTGCCAGCAGTGAAGTTAAGGGGACCTATGGCTACACCTTC	CASSEVKGTYGYTF
TRBJ2-2	TRBD2	TRBV11-2	-	TGTGCCAGCAGCTTAGGCCTAGCGGGAGGGCTTAGGGAGCTGTTTTTT	CASSLGLAGGLRELFF
TRBJ1-3	-	TRBV4-1	-	TGCGCCAGCAGCCAACCCGAGGGAAACACCATATATTTT	CASSQPEGNTIYF
TRBJ2-3	TRBD2	TRBV7-2	-	TGTGCCAGCAGCTTAGCGTCTAGCGGGAGTCCAGATACGCAGTATTTT	CASSLASSGSPDTQYF
TRBJ1-5	-	TRBV14	-	TGTGCCAGCAGCCAGGAATTTGGTCAGCCCCAGCATTTT	CASSQEFGQPQHF
TRBJ2-5	-	TRBV7-7	once	TGTGCTAGCAGCCGGGACTTACAAGAGACCCAGTACTTC	CASSRDLQETQYF
TRBJ2-7	-	TRBV21-1	-	TGTGCCAGCACACCAGTTTGGGGGAAAGGCGAGCAGTACTTC	CASTPVWGKGEQYF
TRBJ2-5	-	TRBV15	once	TGTGCCACCAGCAAAGAGGAGACCCAGTACTTC	CATSKEETQYF
TRBJ1-2	-	TRBV4-1	-	TGCGCCAGCAGCCAAGAGCCGACCCCTAAGGACTATGGCTACACCTTC	CASSQEPTPKDYGYTF
TRBJ2-3	TRBD2	TRBV5-6	-	TGTGCCAGCAGCTTGTCGGGGGGGCCAGCAGATACGCAGTATTTT	CASSLSGGPADTQYF
TRBJ2-1	-	TRBV25-1	-	TGTGCCAGCAGTCCCGATCCTGTGGGGGGCCGTGAGCAGTTCTTC	CASSPDPVGGREQFF
TRBJ1-1	TRBD1	TRBV28	-	TGTGCCAGCAGTTCCGCCGGGACAGCGAACACTGAAGCTTTCTTT	CASSSAGTANTEAFF
TRBJ1-2	TRBD1	TRBV29-1	-	TGCAGCGTTGAAGAGGGCGCAGGGGGTGGAGGCTACACCTTC	CSVEEGAGGGGYTF
TRBJ2-7	-	TRBV7-9	-	TGTGCCAGCAGCCCAGGCTACGAGCAGTACTTC	CASSPGYEQYF
TRBJ1-4	-	TRBV5-4	-	TGTGCCAGCAGCTTGAAGGGGGTCGGTAATGAAAAACTGTTTTTT	CASSLKGVGNEKLFF
TRBJ1-6	-	TRBV5-6	few	TGTGCCAGCAGCTTGGAGCGACGAAATTCACCCCTCCACTTT	CASSLERRNSPLHF
TRBJ2-7	-	TRBV6-6	-	TGTGCCAGCAGGCCCGGGGGTCCGGGGGCCTACGAGCAGTACTTC	CASRPGGPGAYEQYF
TRBJ2-5	TRBD1	TRBV19	-	TGTGCCAGTAGTAGGGACAGGGAGGTGACCCAGTACTTC	CASSRDREVTQYF
TRBJ1-5	-	TRBV5-1	-	TGCGCCAGCAGCTTGGAGGGCAGGAGCAATCAGCCCCAGCATTTT	CASSLEGRSNQPQHF
TRBJ2-5	-	TRBV5-6	-	TGTGCCAGCAGCTTGACAGGTCGCGGGGCCATCGAAGAGACCCAGTACTTC	CASSLTGRGAIEETQYF
TRBJ2-5	-	TRBV10-3	-	TGTGCCATCAGTTACAGCCAAGAGACCCAGTACTTC	CAISYSQETQYF
TRBJ2-7	TRBD1	TRBV30	-	TGTGCCTGGAGCCGAAACGGACAGGGAGACGAGCAGTACTTC	CAWSRNGQGDEQYF